The clone carrying this T cell receptor beta chain has only a few counts. This CDR3 region has 16 residues. Trimming removed 8 bases from V and 0 bases from J; junction bases left unmatched: 10. In germline, CDR1 is MNHEY, CDR2 SMNVEV (reference sequence). In TCRdb, the RT-PCR reads were re-called with MiXCR into one record per CDR3 protein. The top ten hold 33% of the sample, which has approximately 210,000 distinct CDR3 sequences, roughly two fifths seen once. This sample was included in a study of patients and donors after allogeneic stem cell transplantation. Sequenced sample: blood, either unsorted or a sorted T cell fraction (not recorded which). The V gene is TRBV27, the J gene TRBJ1-1; 9 nucleotides agree with TRBD1. The clonotype was recovered from a human donor who was either an allogeneic HSCT recipient or a stem cell or donor lymphocyte infusion donor (not recorded which). It is not recorded whose cells these are; they may come from a transplant donor. The CDR3: CASGTYRGLMNTEAFF. CDR3 nucleotide sequence: TGTGCCAGCGGCACCTACAGGGGGCTCATGAACACTGAAGCTTTCTTT.